The next 13 T cell receptor beta chains were all read from a single sample in a study of OX40 agonist ivuxolimab in advanced cancers. Method: immunoSEQ multiplex PCR; TCRdb's copy keeps in-frame clones and lacks some. This table holds about 63,000 clones, roughly 89% found once. The sequencing used CD4+ or CD8+ T cells sorted from blood, collected in a trial of the OX40 agonist ivuxolimab. The receptors derive from an adult with an advanced solid tumor such as melanoma, head and neck, liver or kidney cancer.

The rearrangement joins TRBV2 to TRBJ1-1; D not certain. The CDR3 is 12 residues long. Looked up from germline, CDR1 is SNHLY and CDR2 is FYNNEI. Between the trimmed V and J ends, which lost 4 bases and 5 bases, there was a span of 8 bases. The CDR3 reads CASSVRLTEAFF. CDR3 in DNA: TGTGCCAGCAGTGTAAGATTGACTGAAGCTTTCTTT.

The chain has TRBV7-3 and TRBJ2-7; the D call may be TRBD1 or TRBD2 (6 bases each). The CDR3 is 14 amino acids. Trimming pared 2 bases from V and 6 bases from J, leaving 14 bases between. Germline lookup yields CDR1 SGHTA and CDR2 FQGTGA. In DNA form, the CDR3 reads TGTGCCAGCAGCTTACTAGGGGGGCTGGGCGAGCAGTACTTC. Encoded protein: CASSLLGGLGEQYF.

As DNA, the CDR3 is TGCGCCAGCAGCCTAACAACAGGATCAAGCTCCTACGAGCAGTACTTC. Translating it yields CASSLTTGSSSYEQYF. The chain recombines TRBV5-1 with TRBJ2-7, with TRBD1 as a possible D gene (5 bases). From germline, CDR1 is SGHRS and CDR2 YFSETQ. Trimming left V 4 bases short and J 0 bases short, with 17 bases between. This CDR3 contains 16 residues.

This chain connects TRBV11-3 to TRBJ2-7; tentative D call: TRBD2 (6 bases). Germline CDR1 SGHNT, CDR2 YENEEA. The CDR3 is made up of 14 amino acids. V dropped 1 base and J dropped 4 bases, with 11 bases sitting between them. Written as DNA, the CDR3 is TGTGCCAGCAGCTTAGGACCGGGAGCGTACGAGCAGTACTTC. It yields the protein CASSLGPGAYEQYF.

CDR3 bases: TGTGCCAGCTCTGGACAGGGGGTGTCCTACGAGCAGTACTTC. Translating it yields CASSGQGVSYEQYF. The chain has TRBV6-5 and TRBJ2-7; 10 positions match TRBD1. This CDR3 has 14 amino acids. Germline V CDR1 and CDR2: MNHEY, SVGAGI. With 8 bases clipped from V and 1 base from J, the junction kept 5 bases outside the gene matches.

The chain combines TRBV5-6 with TRBJ2-5; D not resolved. The CDR3 extends over 14 amino acids. Germline CDR1 and CDR2: SGHDT and YYEEEE. The V end lost 1 base, the J end lost 5 bases, and 12 bases lay between the germline ends. The CDR3 reads CASSLFERVETQYF. The CDR3 coding sequence is TGTGCCAGCAGCTTGTTCGAAAGGGTCGAGACCCAGTACTTC.

The rearrangement links TRBV30 to TRBJ1-3; D is undetermined. With 0 bases removed from V and 5 bases from J, the gap between germline ends came to 11 bases. The CDR3 is 14 amino acids. Germline CDR1 reads GTSNPN; CDR2 reads SVGIG (reference sequence). DNA for the CDR3: TGTGCCTGGAGTGTACCCGGGTTCCGAAACACCATATATTTT. Translated, it gives CAWSVPGFRNTIYF.

The chain is built from TRBV6-1 and TRBJ1-4, with 11 bases fitting TRBD1. The CDR3 covers 16 residues. Germline trimming cut 2 bases from V and 7 bases from J; bases unmatched to any gene: 6. CDR1 is MNHNS and CDR2 is SASEGT in the germline V gene. The CDR3 DNA reads as TGTGCCAGCAGTGAAAACCCGGACAGGGGGCGTGAAAAACTGTTTTTT. Translated: CASSENPDRGREKLFF.

The DNA of the CDR3 is TGTGCCAGCATTTTGACTAGCGGGTTTGTAGAGACCCAGTACTTC. It is translated as CASILTSGFVETQYF. The rearrangement links TRBV6-1 to TRBJ2-5; 10 bases match TRBD2. The CDR3 covers 15 residues. The germline V gene has CDR1 MNHNS and CDR2 SASEGT. With 7 bases clipped from V and 4 bases from J, the junction kept 9 bases outside the gene matches.

The chain couples TRBV6-5 to TRBJ2-3; D possibly corresponds to TRBD1 (5 bases). CDR1 is MNHEY, CDR2 SVGAGI, per germline. CDR3 size: 15 residues. Trimming stripped 2 bases from V and 8 bases from J, with 17 bases between. CDR3 protein: CASSYHRSALGTQYF. DNA for the CDR3: TGTGCCAGCAGTTACCACAGGTCGGCTCTGGGTACGCAGTATTTT.

J is TRBJ2-5 and V is TRBV6-6; D may be TRBD1 or TRBD2 (7 bases each). The CDR3 loop spans 14 amino acids. V lost 8 bases to trimming and J lost 5 bases, with 18 bases between them. Per germline, CDR1 MNHNY and CDR2 SVGAGI (reference sequence). Here the CDR3 reads CASGRGRAYETQYF. Here the CDR3 DNA reads TGTGCCAGCGGCAGGGGGAGGGCCTACGAGACCCAGTACTTC.

Comment on this clone: Distinct nucleotide sequences in the sample also encode this CDR3. J is TRBJ1-2 and V is TRBV4-3; 8 bases are shared with TRBD1. The J segment lost 8 bases and the V segment lost 0 bases, leaving 2 bases of the junction unmatched. This CDR3 has 13 residues. Germline CDR1 is LGHNA and CDR2 is YSLEER. CDR3 sequence reads: CASSQDRGHGYTF. Here the CDR3 DNA reads TGCGCCAGCAGCCAAGACAGGGGGCACGGCTACACCTTC.

The chain couples TRBV29-1 to TRBJ1-1, with no clear D. Germline loops: CDR1 SQVTM, CDR2 ANQGSEA. V dropped 1 base and J dropped 1 base, with 10 bases sitting between them. This CDR3 spans 14 amino acids. CDR3 amino acids: CSVEATGANTEAFF. For the CDR3, the DNA is TGCAGCGTTGAAGCGACGGGAGCGAACACTGAAGCTTTCTTT. The entire variable domain, with the rest obtained from reference TRBV29-1 and TRBJ1-1, is as follows: SAVISQKPSRDICQRGTSLTIQCQVDSQVTMMFWYRQQPGQSLTLIATANQGSEATYESGFVIDKFPISRPNLTFSTLTVSNMSPEDSSIYLCSVEATGANTEAFFGQGTRLTVV.